Following are 30 T cell receptor beta chains from one sample sequenced in a study of T cell responses to AZD1222 COVID-19 vaccine. Sequenced by immunoSEQ multiplex PCR; TCRdb stores in-frame clones only, minus some. Among about 130,000 clones listed, around 90% were seen once. The sample was peripheral blood, taken 28 days after the second AZD1222 dose. These receptor sequences come from an adult who received the AZD1222 COVID-19 vaccine.

V and J are TRBV9 and TRBJ1-2; D may be TRBD1 (6 bases). Trimming took off 4 bases at V and 0 bases at J, with 16 bases between the two ends. Germline CDR1 SGDLS, CDR2 YYNGEE. The CDR3 is 16 amino acids. CDR3 sequence (DNA): TGTGCCAGCAGCCCCCGACAGGACGGGACTAACTATGGCTACACCTTC. Translating gives CASSPRQDGTNYGYTF.

V and J are TRBV7-2 and TRBJ1-2; D remains unclear. Germline CDR1 SGHTA, CDR2 FQGNSA. V lost 4 bases and J lost 3, with 12 bases in between. The CDR3 is 14 amino acids. The CDR3 spells CASSYPGRDYGYTF. CDR3 sequence (DNA): TGTGCCAGCAGCTACCCCGGGAGGGACTATGGCTACACCTTC.

J is TRBJ1-5 and V is TRBV4-2; D remains unclear. V lost 0 bases, J lost 0 bases, and 9 bases lay in between. This CDR3 has 16 amino acids. Looked up from germline, CDR1 is LGHNA and CDR2 is YNFKEQ. CDR3 coding DNA: TGTGCCAGCAGCCAAGATTCGAGGAATAGCAATCAGCCCCAGCATTTT. This translates into CASSQDSRNSNQPQHF.

This clone was counted once. The V call is TRBV11-2, the J call TRBJ2-1; D is tentatively TRBD1 or TRBD2 (5 bases each). Germline values: CDR1 SGHAT, CDR2 FQNNGV. The CDR3 totals 14 residues. Trimming removed 6 bases at V and 9 bases at J, with 18 bases between. CDR3 coding DNA: TGTGCCAGCAGTCCCCTGGGGGTTTGGGGTGAGCAGTTCTTC. It yields the protein CASSPLGVWGEQFF.

The J gene is TRBJ2-5, the V gene TRBV5-5, with unresolved D. Germline loops: CDR1 SGHKS, CDR2 YYEKEE (reference sequence). Deletions cut 6 bases from V and 1 base from J, with 10 bases between. The CDR3 sequence is 13 residues long. Here the CDR3 reads CASMVPSQETQYF. In nucleotides, the CDR3 is TGTGCCAGCATGGTTCCCAGCCAAGAGACCCAGTACTTC. The full variable domain, completed using reference TRBV5-5 and TRBJ2-5, is DAGVTQSPTHLIKTRGQQVTLRCSPISGHKSVSWYQQVLGQGPQFIFQYYEKEERGRGNFPDRFSARQFPNYSSELNVNALLLGDSALYLCASMVPSQETQYFGPGTRLLVL.

This chain uses TRBV2 with TRBJ1-1, with unresolved D. Looked up from germline, CDR1 is SNHLY and CDR2 is FYNNEI. This CDR3 has 11 residues. Between the trimmed V and J ends, which lost 5 bases and 12 bases, there was a span of 13 bases. CDR3 sequence reads: CASSPMDQTFF. The CDR3 bases are TGTGCCAGCAGTCCCATGGACCAGACTTTCTTT.

The CDR3 here is CSASGNRGLAVNEQFF. DNA of the CDR3: TGCAGTGCTAGTGGGAACAGGGGGCTAGCAGTCAATGAGCAGTTCTTC. This chain connects TRBV20-1 to TRBJ2-1; 9 nucleotides line up with TRBD1. This CDR3 has 16 residues. Germline V gives CDR1 DFQATT, CDR2 SNEGSKA (reference sequence). The V segment lost 3 bases and the J segment 6 bases; nucleotides outside the gene matches: 12.

The chain combines TRBV18 with TRBJ1-1, with 11 bases aligning to TRBD1. CDR1 is KGHSH and CDR2 is LQKENI in the germline V gene. Trimming cost V 4 bases and J 2 bases; bases outside gene matches: 3. The CDR3 runs 15 residues. CDR3 amino acids: CASSRDRGINTEAFF. In nucleotides, the CDR3 is TGTGCCAGCTCACGGGACAGGGGGATAAACACTGAAGCTTTCTTT.

This sequence joins TRBV5-1 and TRBJ2-5; either TRBD1 or TRBD2 may supply D (7 bases each). CDR1 SGHRS and CDR2 YFSETQ come from the germline V gene. The CDR3 is 17 residues long. V lost 0 bases and J lost 4, with 19 bases in between. CDR3 sequence: CASSLGQGGPIGETQYF. DNA for the CDR3: TGCGCCAGCAGCTTGGGGCAGGGGGGGCCAATAGGAGAGACCCAGTACTTC. Together with reference TRBV5-1 and TRBJ2-5, the CDR3 gives the full variable domain: KAGVTQTPRYLIKTRGQQVTLSCSPISGHRSVSWYQQTPGQGLQFLFEYFSETQRNKGNFPGRFSGRQFSNSRSEMNVSTLELGDSALYLCASSLGQGGPIGETQYFGPGTRLLVL.

This rearrangement joins TRBV20-1 to TRBJ2-7; D is possibly TRBD2 (6 bases). V was trimmed by 3 bases and J by 2 bases, leaving 11 bases between them. CDR1 is DFQATT and CDR2 is SNEGSKA in the germline V gene (reference sequence). There are 13 residues in the CDR3. CDR3 DNA sequence: TGCAGTGCTAGTCGCGGGATTCCCTACGAGCAGTACTTC. It specifies CSASRGIPYEQYF.

The CDR3 region is CASSRDGFNQPQHF. DNA of the CDR3: TGTGCCAGCAGCCGGGACGGCTTCAATCAGCCCCAGCATTTT. The rearrangement joins TRBV7-9 to TRBJ1-5, with a weak D call TRBD1 (5 bases). Germline V lookup: CDR1 SEHNR, CDR2 FQNEAQ (reference sequence). Trimming pared 5 bases from V and 3 bases from J, leaving 11 bases between. The CDR3 has 14 amino acids.

The chain links TRBV2 to TRBJ2-3; TRBD1 agrees at 11 bases. Germline CDR1 SNHLY, CDR2 FYNNEI. V trimming: 3 bases; J trimming: 4 bases; junction bases outside the gene matches: 3. The CDR3 loop spans 15 amino acids. CDR3 coding DNA: TGTGCCAGCAGTGACCTGGGACAGGGGGCAGATACGCAGTATTTT. This sequence encodes CASSDLGQGADTQYF.

The chain's CDR3 is CASSLVAIGEAFF. In DNA form, the CDR3 reads TGTGCCAGCAGCTTGGTTGCGATAGGCGAAGCTTTCTTT. The V and J genes are TRBV5-6 and TRBJ1-1; D unclear. CDR3 length equals 13 residues. Deletions cut 0 bases from V and 8 bases from J, with 11 bases between. In germline, CDR1 is SGHDT, CDR2 YYEEEE.

The sample holds one count of this clone. The CDR3 sequence is CASSKTSGSPHEQFF. Written as DNA, the CDR3 is TGTGCCAGCAGCAAAACTAGCGGGAGCCCCCATGAGCAGTTCTTC. This chain connects TRBV14 to TRBJ2-1; 11 bases line up with TRBD2. V shed 5 bases and J 8 bases; nucleotides not matched to a gene: 8. This CDR3 is 15 amino acids long. Germline V lookup: CDR1 SGHDN, CDR2 FVKESK.

The chain couples TRBV2 to TRBJ2-1; perhaps TRBD1 as D (6 bases). Trimming shortened V by 6 bases and J by 0 bases, and 12 bases separated the two germline ends. This CDR3 spans 15 amino acids. In germline, CDR1 is SNHLY, CDR2 FYNNEI. The DNA for the CDR3 is TGTGCCAGCAGAGAGGACAGACTCTCCTACAATGAGCAGTTCTTC. Protein: CASREDRLSYNEQFF.

This chain links TRBV27 with TRBJ2-2, with 7 bases matching TRBD2. Losses at the gene ends were 6 bases for V and 5 bases for J; bases not matched to a gene: 15. The CDR3 length is 17 residues. Per germline, CDR1 MNHEY and CDR2 SMNVEV (reference sequence). The CDR3 loop reads CASRALGGEGLTGELFF. CDR3 nucleotides: TGTGCCAGCAGGGCCTTGGGGGGGGAGGGCCTTACCGGGGAGCTGTTTTTT.

CDR3 sequence reads: CASSLTYGLAGVGGELFF. The CDR3 nucleotides are TGTGCCAGCTCACTTACTTATGGACTAGCGGGAGTCGGCGGGGAGCTGTTTTTT. The chain joins TRBV18 to TRBJ2-2; 13 positions match TRBD2. Germline-derived CDR1 and CDR2 are KGHSH and LQKENI. J gave up 7 bases and V 4 bases, and 12 bases lay outside the gene matches. CDR3 size: 18 residues.

V usage is TRBV13 and J usage is TRBJ2-7, with no clear D. Germline CDR1 PRHDT, CDR2 FYEKMQ (reference sequence). The ends were cut back, 5 bases at V and 8 bases at J, with 7 bases in the middle. The length of the CDR3 is 10 residues. This CDR3 reads CASSHLQQYF. The CDR3 DNA follows: TGTGCCAGCAGCCATCTACAGCAGTACTTC. The full variable domain, with the rest looked up from reference TRBV13 and TRBJ2-7, is AAGVIQSPRHLIKEKRETATLKCYPIPRHDTVYWYQQGPGQDPQFLISFYEKMQSDKGSIPDRFSAQQFSDYHSELNMSSLELGDSALYFCASSHLQQYFGPGTRLTVT.

This CDR3 reads CASSYGGSRGNTEAFF. CDR3 coding DNA: TGTGCCAGCAGTTACGGTGGGAGCAGGGGCAACACTGAAGCTTTCTTT. The chain combines TRBV6-5 with TRBJ1-1; D is possibly TRBD1 (6 bases). From germline, CDR1 is MNHEY and CDR2 SVGAGI. The V and J ends lost 2 bases and 2 bases respectively, with 15 bases between them. This CDR3 region has 16 residues.

The chain combines TRBV6-1 with TRBJ1-2; unclear D gene. The CDR3 covers 13 residues. The germline CDR1 and CDR2 sequences are MNHNS and SASEGT. The V end lost 2 bases, the J end lost 8 bases, and 12 bases lay between the germline ends. Written as DNA, the CDR3 is TGTGCCAGCAGTGAACGGACTTTTGACGGCTACACCTTC. This translates into CASSERTFDGYTF.

This clone showed up just once. The chain joins TRBV18 to TRBJ2-1; TRBD2 agrees at 7 bases. With 3 bases clipped from V and 5 bases from J, the junction kept 4 bases outside the gene matches. This CDR3 is built from 14 residues. Germline V gene data show CDR1 as KGHSH and CDR2 as LQKENI. The CDR3 region has the DNA TGTGCCAGCTCACCCACCACTAGCGACAATGAGCAGTTCTTC. Protein product: CASSPTTSDNEQFF.

The chain employs TRBV5-5 and TRBJ2-2; 7 bases agree with TRBD1. This CDR3 region has 18 residues. Trimming took 1 base from V and 4 from J; bases not matched to a gene: 13. Germline V lookup: CDR1 SGHKS, CDR2 YYEKEE (reference sequence). The CDR3 nucleotides read TGTGCCAGCAGCTTGCGAGAGGCAGGGGGTTTCCGCACCGGGGAGCTGTTTTTT. Translating it yields CASSLREAGGFRTGELFF.

The CDR3 DNA is TGCAGCGTTGCGACAGGGTCAGATACGCAGTATTTT. Its translation: CSVATGSDTQYF. V and J are TRBV29-1 and TRBJ2-3, with 7 bases fitting TRBD1. J lost 4 bases, V lost 4 bases, and 2 bases had no gene match. This CDR3 comprises 12 residues. Germline V gives CDR1 SQVTM, CDR2 ANQGSEA.

The chain employs TRBV5-1 and TRBJ1-1; unclear D gene. CDR1 and CDR2 from the germline V gene are SGHRS and YFSETQ. Deletions cut 2 bases from V and 2 bases from J, with 13 bases between. The CDR3 extends over 15 amino acids. As DNA, the CDR3 is TGCGCCAGCAGCTTAGGGCCAGGCTTTAACACTGAAGCTTTCTTT. Translated, it gives CASSLGPGFNTEAFF.

This rearrangement joins TRBV2 to TRBJ1-2; the D is unclear. Germline V gene sequence: CDR1 SNHLY, CDR2 FYNNEI. The CDR3 totals 11 residues. The V gene lost 1 base and the J gene lost 8 bases, with 5 bases spanning the gap. The CDR3 loop reads CASSEEGGYTF. The CDR3 DNA reads TGTGCCAGCAGTGAAGAAGGCGGCTACACCTTC.

There are a few counts of this clone. The chain links TRBV5-1 to TRBJ1-2, with D uncertain. The CDR3 loop spans 13 amino acids. Germline CDR1 SGHRS, CDR2 YFSETQ. The germline V and J ends were trimmed by 3 bases and 3 bases, with 9 bases remaining between them. For the CDR3, the DNA is TGCGCCAGCAGCTCCGTGACTGACTATGGCTACACCTTC. It codes for CASSSVTDYGYTF.

The genes are TRBV6-2 or TRBV6-3 and TRBJ2-7; the D gene is possibly TRBD2 (5 bases). CDR1 is MNHEY and CDR2 is SVGEGT in the germline V gene. The V and J ends lost 2 bases and 1 base respectively, with 9 bases between them. This CDR3 comprises 14 residues. The CDR3 DNA reads TGTGCCAGCAGTTACGACCGGGGATCCTACGAGCAGTACTTC. This translates into CASSYDRGSYEQYF.

The chain is built from TRBV7-3 and TRBJ2-2, with D perhaps TRBD2 (6 bases). The V gene's germline CDR1 is SGHTA and CDR2 FQGTGA. The CDR3 runs 16 residues. Trimming shortened V by 0 bases and J by 3 bases, and 11 bases separated the two germline ends. The CDR3 nucleotides read TGTGCCAGCAGCTTAACGGGAGGTGCGGACACCGGGGAGCTGTTTTTT. It is translated as CASSLTGGADTGELFF.

This sequence joins TRBV7-8 and TRBJ2-6; 10 bases align to TRBD1. The germline V gene has CDR1 SGHVS and CDR2 FQNEAQ. Trimming removed 5 bases from V and 0 bases from J; junction bases left unmatched: 7. There are 18 residues in the CDR3. CDR3 bases: TGTGCCAGCAGCCCCCGGACAGGGGGGACCTCTGGGGCCAACGTCCTGACTTTC. Protein sequence: CASSPRTGGTSGANVLTF. Full variable domain (rest looked up from reference TRBV7-8 and TRBJ2-6): GAGVSQSPRYKVAKRGQDVALRCDPISGHVSLFWYQQALGQGPEFLTYFQNEAQLDKSGLPSDRFFAERPEGSVSTLKIQRTQQEDSAVYLCASSPRTGGTSGANVLTFGAGSRLTVL.

The chain is built from TRBV3-1 (or the pseudogene TRBV3-2) and TRBJ2-5; no definite D call. The CDR3 has 13 amino acids. The germline V gene has CDR1 LGHDT and CDR2 YNNKEL (reference sequence). V gave up 2 bases and J gave up 5 bases, with 9 bases separating them. The CDR3 DNA follows: TGTGCCAGCAGCCAACGCAGGTTGGAGACCCAGTACTTC. Encoded protein: CASSQRRLETQYF.